This T cell receptor (beta chain) was profiled in a study of cytomegalovirus exposure and HLA in healthy donors. General study results and limits: In vitro confirmation showed three CMV-associated chains to be CMV antigen specific. Most TCR beta V segments were productive about 87% or about 30% of the time in an earlier analysis.

The PCR used 60 Vbeta and 13 Jbeta primers. Clones were sequenced by immunoSEQ multiplex PCR, and TCRdb holds only the in-frame ones, with some missing. The sample records about 120,000 clones, 77% being singletons. V dropped 0 bases and J dropped 0 bases, with 9 bases sitting between them. CDR3 length equals 14 residues. Germline CDR1 GTSNPN, CDR2 SVGIG (reference sequence). This clone was detected only once. Its cognate antigen is unknown. The source material was PBMCs. This TCR was recovered from a man between 18 and 35 years old in good health and CMV-seropositive. The chain employs TRBV30 and TRBJ2-7; D uncertain. Here the CDR3 reads CAWSVRGSSYEQYF. For the CDR3, the DNA is TGTGCCTGGAGTGTTCGCGGAAGCTCCTACGAGCAGTACTTC.